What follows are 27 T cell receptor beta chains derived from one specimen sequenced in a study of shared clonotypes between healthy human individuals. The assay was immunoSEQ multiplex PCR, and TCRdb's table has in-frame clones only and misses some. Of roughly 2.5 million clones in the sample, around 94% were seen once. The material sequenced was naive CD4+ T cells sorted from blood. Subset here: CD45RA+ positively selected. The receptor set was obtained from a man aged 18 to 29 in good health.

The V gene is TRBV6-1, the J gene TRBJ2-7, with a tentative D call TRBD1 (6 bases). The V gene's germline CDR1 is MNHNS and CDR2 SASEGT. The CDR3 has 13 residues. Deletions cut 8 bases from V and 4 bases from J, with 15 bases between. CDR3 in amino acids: CASRTLQGYEQYF. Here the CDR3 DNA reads TGTGCCAGCCGCACCCTACAGGGTTACGAGCAGTACTTC.

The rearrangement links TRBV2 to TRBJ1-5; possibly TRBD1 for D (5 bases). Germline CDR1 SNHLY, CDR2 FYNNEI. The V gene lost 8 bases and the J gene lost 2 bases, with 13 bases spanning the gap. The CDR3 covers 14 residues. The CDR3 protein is CASGGAWGNQPQHF. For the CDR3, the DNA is TGTGCCAGCGGAGGGGCATGGGGCAATCAGCCCCAGCATTTT.

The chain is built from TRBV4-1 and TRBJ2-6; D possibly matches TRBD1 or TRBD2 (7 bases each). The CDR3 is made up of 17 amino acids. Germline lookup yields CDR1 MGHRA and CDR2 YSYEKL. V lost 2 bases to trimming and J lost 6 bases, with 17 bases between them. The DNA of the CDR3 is TGCGCCAGCAGCCAACTAATGACAGGGAGGGAGGCCAACGTCCTGACTTTC. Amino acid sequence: CASSQLMTGREANVLTF.

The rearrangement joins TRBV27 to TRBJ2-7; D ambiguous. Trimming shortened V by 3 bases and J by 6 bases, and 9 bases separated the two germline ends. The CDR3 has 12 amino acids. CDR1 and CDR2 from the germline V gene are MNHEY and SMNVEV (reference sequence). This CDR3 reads CASSFDLGEQYF. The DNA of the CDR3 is TGTGCCAGCAGTTTTGACTTGGGCGAGCAGTACTTC.

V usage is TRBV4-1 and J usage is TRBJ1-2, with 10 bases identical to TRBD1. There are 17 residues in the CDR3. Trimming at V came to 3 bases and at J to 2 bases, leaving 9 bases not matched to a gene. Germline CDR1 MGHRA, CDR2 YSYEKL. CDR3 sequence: CASSHPPTGGGNYGYTF. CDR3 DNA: TGCGCCAGCAGCCATCCCCCGACAGGGGGCGGCAACTATGGCTACACCTTC.

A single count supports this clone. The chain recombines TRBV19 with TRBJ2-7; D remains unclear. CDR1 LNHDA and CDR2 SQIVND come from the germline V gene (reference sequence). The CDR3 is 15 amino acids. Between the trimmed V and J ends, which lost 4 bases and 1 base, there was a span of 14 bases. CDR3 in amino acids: CASSTDPVASYEQYF. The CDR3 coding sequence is TGTGCCAGTAGTACCGATCCGGTAGCATCCTACGAGCAGTACTTC.

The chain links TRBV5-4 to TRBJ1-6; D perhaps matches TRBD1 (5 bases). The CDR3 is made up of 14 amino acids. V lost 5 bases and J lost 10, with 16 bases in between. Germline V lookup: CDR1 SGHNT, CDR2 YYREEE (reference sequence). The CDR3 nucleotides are TGTGCCAGCAGACGCGGGACCACGGGCTCACCCCTCCACTTT. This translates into CASRRGTTGSPLHF.

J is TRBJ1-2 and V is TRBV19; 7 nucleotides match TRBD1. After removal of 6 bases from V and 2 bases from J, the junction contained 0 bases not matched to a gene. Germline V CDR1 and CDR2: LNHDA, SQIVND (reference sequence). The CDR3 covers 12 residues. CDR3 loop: CASRQGNYGYTF. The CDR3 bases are TGTGCCAGTAGACAGGGGAACTATGGCTACACCTTC.

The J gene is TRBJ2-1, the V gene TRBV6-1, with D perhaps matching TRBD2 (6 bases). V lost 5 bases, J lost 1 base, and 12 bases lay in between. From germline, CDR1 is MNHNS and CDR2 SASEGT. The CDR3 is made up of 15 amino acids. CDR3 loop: CASSISAGSYNEQFF. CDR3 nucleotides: TGTGCCAGCAGTATTTCCGCGGGGTCCTACAATGAGCAGTTCTTC.

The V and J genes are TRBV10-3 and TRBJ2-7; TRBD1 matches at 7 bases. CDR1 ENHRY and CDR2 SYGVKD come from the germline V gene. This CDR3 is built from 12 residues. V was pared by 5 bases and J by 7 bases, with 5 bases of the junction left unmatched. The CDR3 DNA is TGTGCCATCAGTCCGACAGGGTGGGAGCAGTACTTC. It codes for CAISPTGWEQYF.

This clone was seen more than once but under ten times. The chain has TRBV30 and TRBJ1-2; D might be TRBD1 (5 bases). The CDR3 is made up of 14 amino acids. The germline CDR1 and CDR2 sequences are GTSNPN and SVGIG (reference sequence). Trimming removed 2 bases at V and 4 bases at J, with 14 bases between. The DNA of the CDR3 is TGTGCCTGGAGTCCAGACAGCATCCCCTATGGCTACACCTTC. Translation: CAWSPDSIPYGYTF.

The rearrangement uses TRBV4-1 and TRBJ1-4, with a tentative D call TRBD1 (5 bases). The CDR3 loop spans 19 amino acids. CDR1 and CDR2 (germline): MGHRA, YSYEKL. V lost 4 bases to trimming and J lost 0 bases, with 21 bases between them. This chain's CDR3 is CASSPLVSSLGATNEKLFF. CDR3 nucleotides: TGCGCCAGCAGCCCCCTTGTTTCCAGCCTGGGGGCAACTAATGAAAAACTGTTTTTT.

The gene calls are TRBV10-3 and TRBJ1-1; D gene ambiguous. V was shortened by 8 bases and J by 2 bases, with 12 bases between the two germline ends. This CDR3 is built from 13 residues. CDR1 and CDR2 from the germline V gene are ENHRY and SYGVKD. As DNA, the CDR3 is TGTGCCATCTCGGAGGCACACAACACTGAAGCTTTCTTT. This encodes CAISEAHNTEAFF.

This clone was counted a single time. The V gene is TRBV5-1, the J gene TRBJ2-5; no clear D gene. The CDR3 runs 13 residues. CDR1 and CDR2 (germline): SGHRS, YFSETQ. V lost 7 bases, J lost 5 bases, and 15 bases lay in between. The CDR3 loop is CASRPAGQETQYF. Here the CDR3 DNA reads TGCGCCAGCCGCCCTGCAGGCCAGGAGACCCAGTACTTC.

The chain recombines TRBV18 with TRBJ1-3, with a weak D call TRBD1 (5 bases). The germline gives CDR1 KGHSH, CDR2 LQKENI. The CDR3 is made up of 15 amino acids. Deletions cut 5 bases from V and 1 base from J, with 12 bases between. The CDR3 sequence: CASSSEDSSGNTIYF. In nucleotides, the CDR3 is TGTGCCAGCTCATCAGAAGACAGTTCTGGAAACACCATATATTTT.

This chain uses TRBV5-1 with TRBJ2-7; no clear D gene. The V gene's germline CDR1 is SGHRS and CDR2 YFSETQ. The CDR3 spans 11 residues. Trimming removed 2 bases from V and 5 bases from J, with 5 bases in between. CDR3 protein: CASSLIDEQYF. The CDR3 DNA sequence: TGCGCCAGCAGCTTAATCGACGAGCAGTACTTC.

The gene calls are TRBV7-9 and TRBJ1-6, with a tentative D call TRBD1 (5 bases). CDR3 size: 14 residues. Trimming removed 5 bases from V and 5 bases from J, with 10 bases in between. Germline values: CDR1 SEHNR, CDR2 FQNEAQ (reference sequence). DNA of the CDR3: TGTGCCAGCAGCCCTGACAGTCATAATTCACCCCTCCACTTT. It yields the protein CASSPDSHNSPLHF.

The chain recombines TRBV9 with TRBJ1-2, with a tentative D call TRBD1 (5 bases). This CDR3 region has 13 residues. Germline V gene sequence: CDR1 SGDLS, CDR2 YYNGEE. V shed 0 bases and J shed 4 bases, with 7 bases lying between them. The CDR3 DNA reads TGTGCCAGCAGCGTAGGACAGCCCTATGGCTACACCTTC. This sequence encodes CASSVGQPYGYTF.

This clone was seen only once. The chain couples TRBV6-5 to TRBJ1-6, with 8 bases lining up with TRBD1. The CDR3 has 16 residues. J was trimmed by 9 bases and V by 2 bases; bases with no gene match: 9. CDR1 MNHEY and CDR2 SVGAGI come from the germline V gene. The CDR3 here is CASSYTHRGNGSPLHF. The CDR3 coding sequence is TGTGCCAGCAGTTACACCCACAGGGGGAACGGTTCACCCCTCCACTTT.

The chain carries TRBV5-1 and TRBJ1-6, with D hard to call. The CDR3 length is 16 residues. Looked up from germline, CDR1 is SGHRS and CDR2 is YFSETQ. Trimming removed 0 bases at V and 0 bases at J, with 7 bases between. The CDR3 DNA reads TGCGCCAGCAGCTTGGGAGGGATCTCCTATAATTCACCCCTCCACTTT. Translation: CASSLGGISYNSPLHF.

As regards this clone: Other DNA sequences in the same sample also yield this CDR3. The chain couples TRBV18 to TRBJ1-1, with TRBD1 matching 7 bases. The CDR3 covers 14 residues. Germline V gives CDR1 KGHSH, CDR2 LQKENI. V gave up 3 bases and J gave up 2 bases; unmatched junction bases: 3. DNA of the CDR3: TGTGCCAGCTCACCCCAGGGGGGTAACACTGAAGCTTTCTTT. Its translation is CASSPQGGNTEAFF.

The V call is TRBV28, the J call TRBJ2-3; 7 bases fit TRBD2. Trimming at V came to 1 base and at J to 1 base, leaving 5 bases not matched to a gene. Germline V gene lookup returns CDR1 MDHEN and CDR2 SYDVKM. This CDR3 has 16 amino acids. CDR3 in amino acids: CASSLYFAGGTDTQYF. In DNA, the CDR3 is TGTGCCAGCAGTTTATATTTCGCGGGAGGCACAGATACGCAGTATTTT.

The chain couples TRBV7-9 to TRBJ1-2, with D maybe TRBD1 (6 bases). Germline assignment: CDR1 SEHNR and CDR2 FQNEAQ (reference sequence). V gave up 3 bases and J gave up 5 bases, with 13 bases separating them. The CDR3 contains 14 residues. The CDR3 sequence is CASSFRGHTYGYTF. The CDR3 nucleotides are TGTGCCAGCAGCTTTAGGGGACATACTTATGGCTACACCTTC.

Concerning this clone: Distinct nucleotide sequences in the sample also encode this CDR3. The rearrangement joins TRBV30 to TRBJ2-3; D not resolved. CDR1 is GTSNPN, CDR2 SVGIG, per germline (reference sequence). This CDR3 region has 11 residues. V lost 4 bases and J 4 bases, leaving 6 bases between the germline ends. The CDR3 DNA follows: TGTGCCTGGACCCAGGCAGATACGCAGTATTTT. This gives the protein CAWTQADTQYF.

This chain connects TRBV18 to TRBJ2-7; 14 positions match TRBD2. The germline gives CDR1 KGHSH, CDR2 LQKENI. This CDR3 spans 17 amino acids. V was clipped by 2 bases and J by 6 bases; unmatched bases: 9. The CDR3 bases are TGTGCCAGCTCACCAGGACTAGCGGGGGGAGGAGGCGTCGAGCAGTACTTC. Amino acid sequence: CASSPGLAGGGGVEQYF.

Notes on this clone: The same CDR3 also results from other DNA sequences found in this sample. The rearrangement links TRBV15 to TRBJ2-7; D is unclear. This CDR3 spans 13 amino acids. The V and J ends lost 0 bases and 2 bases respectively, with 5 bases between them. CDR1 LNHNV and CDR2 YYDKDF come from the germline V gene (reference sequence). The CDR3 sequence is CATSRDLAYEQYF. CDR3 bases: TGTGCCACCAGCAGAGATCTCGCCTACGAGCAGTACTTC.

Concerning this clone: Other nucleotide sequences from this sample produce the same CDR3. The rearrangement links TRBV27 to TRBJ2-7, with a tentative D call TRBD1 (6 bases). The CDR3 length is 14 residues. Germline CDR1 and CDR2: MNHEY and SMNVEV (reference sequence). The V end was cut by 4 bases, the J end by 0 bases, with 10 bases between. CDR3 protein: CASSSTGSSYEQYF. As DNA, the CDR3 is TGTGCCAGCAGTTCTACAGGGAGCTCCTACGAGCAGTACTTC.